These 30 T cell receptor beta chains were sequenced from one sample in a study of cytomegalovirus exposure and HLA in healthy donors listed by TCRdb under 2017. Library preparation used the immunoSEQ multiplex PCR assay. For the multiplex PCR, a mixture combining 60 forward primers for TCR Vbeta segments and 13 reverse primers for TCR Jbeta segments was used. TCRdb provides this immuneACCESS table in a form limited to in-frame rearrangements. Some clones are lacking; in checked studies, under half of them reflect an unresolved V gene, and why the rest are absent is not known. In all, the sample holds some 130,000 clones, and 63% of those were seen once. The ten largest account for less than 12% of the sample. The sample consisted of PBMCs. These receptors all stem from a man aged 35-49 years in good health and CMV-seropositive.

This clone was seen a handful of times. The genes are TRBV2 and TRBJ2-5; D gene unclear. Germline V CDR1 and CDR2: SNHLY, FYNNEI. Trimming removed 7 bases from V and 3 bases from J, with 6 bases in between. The length of the CDR3 is 11 residues. This chain's CDR3 is CASTIEETQYF. The CDR3 coding sequence is TGTGCCAGCACAATAGAAGAGACCCAGTACTTC.

The rearrangement joins TRBV4-1 to TRBJ1-4, with D possibly TRBD1 on 6 matching bases. V was trimmed by 0 bases and J by 7 bases, leaving 12 bases between them. This CDR3 comprises 15 residues. Germline V gives CDR1 MGHRA, CDR2 YSYEKL. Here the CDR3 DNA reads TGCGCCAGCAGCCAAGAACCAGGGGCTGGTGAAAAACTGTTTTTT. As protein: CASSQEPGAGEKLFF.

This chain links TRBV19 with TRBJ2-7, with 7 bases identical to TRBD1. The V and J ends lost 1 base and 3 bases, in that order; junction bases with no gene match: 9. This CDR3 comprises 16 residues. Germline CDR1 reads LNHDA; CDR2 reads SQIVND (reference sequence). This chain's CDR3 is CASSIGAPWTGYEQYF. Written as DNA, the CDR3 is TGTGCCAGTAGTATAGGCGCCCCTTGGACAGGCTACGAGCAGTACTTC.

The V and J genes are TRBV29-1 and TRBJ2-5; a possible D gene is TRBD2 (6 bases). Germline-derived CDR1 and CDR2 are SQVTM and ANQGSEA. With 5 bases removed from V and 2 bases from J, the gap between germline ends came to 9 bases. CDR3 length equals 12 residues. This CDR3 reads CSVRGLQETQYF. The CDR3 nucleotides read TGCAGCGTTAGGGGACTGCAAGAGACCCAGTACTTC.

This clone appeared a few times. This sequence joins TRBV6-1 and TRBJ1-1, with a weak D call TRBD1 (5 bases). The germline gives CDR1 MNHNS, CDR2 SASEGT. Trimming stripped 6 bases from V and 8 bases from J, with 16 bases between. This CDR3 region has 13 residues. The CDR3 sequence: CASSSRQTPEAFF. The CDR3 nucleotides read TGTGCCAGCAGCAGTAGACAGACCCCCGAAGCTTTCTTT.

The rearrangement joins TRBV5-1 to TRBJ2-7; 10 bases are a match to TRBD2. This CDR3 spans 16 amino acids. Germline CDR1 is SGHRS and CDR2 is YFSETQ. V gave up 7 bases and J gave up 0 bases; unmatched junction bases: 10. The CDR3 spells CASAERGGGSSYEQYF. The CDR3 bases are TGCGCCAGCGCGGAGCGGGGGGGCGGGAGCTCCTACGAGCAGTACTTC.

This chain uses TRBV7-9 with TRBJ2-6; TRBD2 agrees at 7 bases. V shed 5 bases, J shed 2 bases, and the junction held 9 bases outside the gene matches. Germline CDR1 SEHNR, CDR2 FQNEAQ (reference sequence). The CDR3 totals 17 residues. Here the CDR3 DNA reads TGTGCCAGCAGCCAAAGGGCAGGGAGGGCTGGGGCCAACGTCCTGACTTTC. Its translation: CASSQRAGRAGANVLTF.

The chain joins TRBV7-9 to TRBJ2-1; tentative D call: TRBD2 (6 bases). The germline V gene has CDR1 SEHNR and CDR2 FQNEAQ (reference sequence). V was cut by 2 bases and J by 3 bases, with 20 bases left in between. CDR3 length equals 18 residues. The CDR3 loop reads CASSLTGGNRRLYNEQFF. The CDR3 DNA reads as TGTGCCAGCAGCTTAACTGGCGGGAACAGGAGGCTCTACAATGAGCAGTTCTTC.

This sequence joins TRBV19 and TRBJ1-2, with 8 bases matching TRBD1. V lost 2 bases to trimming and J lost 4 bases; unmatched junction nucleotides: 6. Germline V CDR1 and CDR2: LNHDA, SQIVND (reference sequence). The CDR3 totals 15 residues. The CDR3 coding sequence is TGTGCCAGTAGTATACAGGGGGCGAACACCTATGGCTACACCTTC. This codes for CASSIQGANTYGYTF.

A note on this clone: Sequence at one end of the junction differs from germline and may be a read error. This sequence joins TRBV7-7 and TRBJ2-7; 10 nucleotides align to TRBD2. The CDR3 covers 15 residues. The germline gives CDR1 SSHAT, CDR2 FNYEAQ (reference sequence). CDR3 sequence reads: CASSFGLAATYEQYF. CDR3 in DNA: TGTGCTAGCAGCTTCGGACTAGCGGCCACCTACGAGCAGTACTTC.

The rearrangement links TRBV6-5 to TRBJ2-1; a possible D gene is TRBD2 (6 bases). This CDR3 is built from 15 residues. Germline lookup yields CDR1 MNHEY and CDR2 SVGAGI. Deletions cut 7 bases from V and 3 bases from J, with 16 bases between. CDR3 DNA sequence: TGTGCCAGCAACTACGGGAGACGGAGCTACAATGAGCAGTTCTTC. Translated: CASNYGRRSYNEQFF.

The chain carries TRBV19 and TRBJ2-7; D may be TRBD2 (5 bases). This CDR3 has 13 residues. The V end lost 3 bases, the J end lost 6 bases, and 12 bases lay between the germline ends. The germline CDR1 and CDR2 sequences are LNHDA and SQIVND (reference sequence). The CDR3 nucleotides read TGTGCCAGTAGTATCCAGGTTCGGGGCGAGCAGTACTTC. Its translation is CASSIQVRGEQYF.

This clone appeared a few times. CDR3 nucleotides: TGCGCCAGCACTGGACAGAGCTCCTATAATTCACCCCTCCACTTT. The encoded protein is CASTGQSSYNSPLHF. The rearrangement joins TRBV5-1 to TRBJ1-6; D might be TRBD1 (6 bases). The CDR3 loop spans 15 amino acids. CDR1 and CDR2 from the germline V gene are SGHRS and YFSETQ. Trimming pared 6 bases from V and 0 bases from J, leaving 10 bases between.

In nucleotides, the CDR3 is TGCGCCAGCAGTCTAGCGGGGGGGACCTACCAAGAGACCCAGTACTTC. As protein: CASSLAGGTYQETQYF. The chain joins TRBV5-1 to TRBJ2-5; 12 bases fit TRBD2. The germline V gene has CDR1 SGHRS and CDR2 YFSETQ. With V trimmed by 5 bases and J by 0 bases, 5 bases remained unmatched. The CDR3 is 16 amino acids. Looking up the rest from reference TRBV5-1 and TRBJ2-5 gives the full variable domain: KAGVTQTPRYLIKTRGQQVTLSCSPISGHRSVSWYQQTPGQGLQFLFEYFSETQRNKGNFPGRFSGRQFSNSRSEMNVSTLELGDSALYLCASSLAGGTYQETQYFGPGTRLLVL.

Only a few counts were recorded for this clone. The rearrangement links TRBV6-5 to TRBJ2-1; D is undetermined. This CDR3 region has 16 residues. Germline V gene sequence: CDR1 MNHEY, CDR2 SVGAGI. V dropped 2 bases and J dropped 0 bases, with 11 bases sitting between them. CDR3 residues: CASSYRAVSSYNEQFF. CDR3 nucleotide sequence: TGTGCCAGCAGTTACCGTGCGGTGAGCTCCTACAATGAGCAGTTCTTC.

The chain links TRBV27 to TRBJ1-2, with 11 bases identical to TRBD1. The CDR3 is 15 amino acids. V dropped 6 bases and J dropped 2; count of bases not matched to a gene: 5. Germline CDR1 MNHEY, CDR2 SMNVEV (reference sequence). The CDR3 bases are TGTGCCAGCAGCTACGGACAGGGGGCAAACTATGGCTACACCTTC. As protein: CASSYGQGANYGYTF.

This clone was found a few times. The chain is built from TRBV7-9 and TRBJ2-2; the match to TRBD2 covers 12 bases. The junction had 2 bases not matched to a gene; V was cut back by 4 bases and J by 2 bases. Germline V gene sequence: CDR1 SEHNR, CDR2 FQNEAQ (reference sequence). The CDR3 covers 16 residues. CDR3 DNA: TGTGCCAGCAGCTCGGGACTAGCGGGCAACACCGGGGAGCTGTTTTTT. Its protein is CASSSGLAGNTGELFF.

V gene TRBV25-1 combines with J gene TRBJ1-2, with D possibly TRBD1 on 5 matching bases. V was cut by 1 base and J by 6 bases, with 21 bases left in between. Per germline, CDR1 MGHDK and CDR2 SYGVNS. There are 17 residues in the CDR3. CDR3 residues: CASSELGTIGLGDGYTF. DNA of the CDR3: TGTGCCAGCAGTGAATTAGGTACAATCGGGTTAGGGGATGGCTACACCTTC.

The genes are TRBV9 and TRBJ1-2; a weak D match, TRBD1 (6 bases). Trimming stripped 3 bases from V and 8 bases from J, with 17 bases between. Germline CDR1 SGDLS, CDR2 YYNGEE. This CDR3 is built from 14 residues. The CDR3 bases are TGTGCCAGCAGCGCTCGGACAGATCTGGGCGGCTACACCTTC. Translation gives CASSARTDLGGYTF.

The V call is TRBV5-1, the J call TRBJ2-5, with TRBD2 matching over 9 bases. The CDR3 has 16 residues. V was clipped by 0 bases and J by 1 base; unmatched bases: 4. CDR1 is SGHRS, CDR2 YFSETQ, per germline. CDR3 loop: CASSLGAGGFQETQYF. CDR3 DNA sequence: TGCGCCAGCAGCTTGGGGGCGGGAGGGTTCCAAGAGACCCAGTACTTC.

The rearrangement uses TRBV7-9 and TRBJ2-6; unclear D gene. Trimming left V 0 bases short and J 2 bases short, with 5 bases between. This CDR3 region has 15 residues. CDR1 is SEHNR and CDR2 is FQNEAQ in the germline V gene (reference sequence). The CDR3 DNA reads TGTGCCAGCAGCTTAGCTATTACTGGGGCCAACGTCCTGACTTTC. Amino acid sequence: CASSLAITGANVLTF.

The chain carries TRBV19 and TRBJ2-7; D is ambiguous. The CDR3 covers 12 residues. V gave up 5 bases and J gave up 5 bases, with 10 bases separating them. CDR1 and CDR2 from the germline V gene are LNHDA and SQIVND (reference sequence). The CDR3 nucleotides read TGTGCCAGTAGTGCAAGCGATCACGAGCAGTACTTC. Protein product: CASSASDHEQYF.

V and J are TRBV29-1 and TRBJ2-5; 10 bases align to TRBD2. Germline-derived CDR1 and CDR2 are SQVTM and ANQGSEA. This CDR3 has 16 residues. The V and J ends lost 6 bases and 3 bases, in that order; junction bases with no gene match: 13. The CDR3 loop reads CSVCAGTSDMKETQYF. DNA of the CDR3: TGCAGCGTCTGCGCCGGGACTAGCGACATGAAAGAGACCCAGTACTTC.

This clone was picked up a small number of times. The V call is TRBV18, the J call TRBJ1-1; TRBD1 is a possible D gene (6 bases). V was clipped by 3 bases and J by 10 bases, with 18 bases between them. This CDR3 has 14 residues. Germline values: CDR1 KGHSH, CDR2 LQKENI. In DNA, the CDR3 is TGTGCCAGCTCACCTGGTCGGGACAACGTTCTAGCTTTCTTT. Encoded protein: CASSPGRDNVLAFF.

This rearrangement joins TRBV6-5 to TRBJ2-7; 9 bases line up with TRBD1. V lost 2 bases to trimming and J lost 3 bases; unmatched junction nucleotides: 8. The CDR3 has 16 amino acids. Germline V gene sequence: CDR1 MNHEY, CDR2 SVGAGI. The CDR3 loop reads CASSYGGTGNFYEQYF. The CDR3 DNA reads as TGTGCCAGCAGTTACGGGGGGACAGGGAATTTCTACGAGCAGTACTTC.

This clone was counted a few times. The V gene is TRBV30, the J gene TRBJ2-1; 7 bases agree with TRBD2. This CDR3 is built from 15 residues. V lost 0 bases, J lost 2 bases, and 4 bases stayed unmatched. Germline loops: CDR1 GTSNPN, CDR2 SVGIG (reference sequence). The CDR3 here is CAWSVGAGPYNEQFF. As DNA, the CDR3 is TGTGCCTGGAGTGTAGGAGCGGGACCCTACAATGAGCAGTTCTTC.

The V call is TRBV19, the J call TRBJ2-7; weak D call: TRBD1 (6 bases). This CDR3 is 14 amino acids long. Germline CDR1 is LNHDA and CDR2 is SQIVND (reference sequence). V lost 5 bases and J 5 bases, leaving 16 bases between the germline ends. The DNA for the CDR3 is TGTGCCAGTAGTTGGTCCAGGGGTCGGGACGAGCAGTACTTC. Residues: CASSWSRGRDEQYF.

This chain links TRBV18 with TRBJ2-1, with a weak D call TRBD1 (6 bases). Between the trimmed V and J ends, which lost 6 bases and 6 bases, there was a span of 18 bases. From germline, CDR1 is KGHSH and CDR2 LQKENI. The CDR3 totals 15 residues. The CDR3 DNA is TGTGCCAGCTCCTACAACAGGGTGGCGGGCAATGAGCAGTTCTTC. Its translation: CASSYNRVAGNEQFF.

The chain has TRBV28 and TRBJ2-2; D is ambiguous. The V end was cut by 5 bases, the J end by 2 bases, with 3 bases between. Germline V CDR1 and CDR2: MDHEN, SYDVKM. This CDR3 is 12 amino acids long. CDR3 amino acids: CASSTNTGELFF. As DNA, the CDR3 is TGTGCCAGCAGTACAAACACCGGGGAGCTGTTTTTT.

This clone was recorded a few times. The gene calls are TRBV6-5 and TRBJ1-4; a possible D gene is TRBD1 (6 bases). Trimming pared 4 bases from V and 10 bases from J, leaving 19 bases between. The CDR3 is made up of 15 amino acids. Germline loops: CDR1 MNHEY, CDR2 SVGAGI. The CDR3 DNA sequence: TGTGCCAGCAGTTCCTTGGGGGCGACCTGGGGAAAACTGTTTTTT. Translating it yields CASSSLGATWGKLFF.